The present T cell receptor beta chain was sequenced within a study of T cell responses to AZD1222 COVID-19 vaccine. This table comes from immunoSEQ multiplex PCR, and its TCRdb copy is limited to in-frame clones, with some not included. The table has roughly 42,000 clones, approximately 88% seen once. General observations from the study: Clonal diversity was possibly underestimated; the donors were predominantly white British and more often female. Repertoire sampling occurred only after the peak T cell response. Spike as a whole was targeted by vaccine-associated CD4 TCRs, dominant at 160-218 and 743-854.

Remarks on this clone: Its antigen is unknown.

The germline V gene encodes CDR1 SNHLY and CDR2 FYNNEI. V was pared by 1 base and J by 0 bases, with 2 bases between. The CDR3 totals 13 residues. The chain uses TRBV2 and TRBJ2-3, with unresolved D. The clonotype originates from an adult who received the MenACWY meningococcal vaccine as a control. This material consisted of peripheral blood, taken 28 days after the second dose of the MenACWY control vaccine. CDR3 loop: CASSEGSTDTQYF. As DNA, the CDR3 is TGTGCCAGCAGTGAAGGCAGCACAGATACGCAGTATTTT.